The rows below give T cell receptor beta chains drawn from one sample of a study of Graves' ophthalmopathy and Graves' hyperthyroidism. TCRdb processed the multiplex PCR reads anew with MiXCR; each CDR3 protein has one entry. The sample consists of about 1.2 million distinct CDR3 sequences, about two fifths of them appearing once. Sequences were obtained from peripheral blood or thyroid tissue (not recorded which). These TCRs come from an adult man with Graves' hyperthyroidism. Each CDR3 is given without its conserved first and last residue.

cdr3_aa: ASRAGAGGVFHEKLF
v_call: TRBV12-3/TRBV12-4
j_call: TRBJ1-4

cdr3_aa: ASSLNSRETETQF
v_call: TRBV4-1
j_call: .

cdr3_aa: ASSPGAGGNQPQH
v_call: TRBV7-9
j_call: TRBJ1-5

cdr3_aa: ASSYLSGLYEQY
v_call: TRBV25-1
j_call: TRBJ2-7

cdr3_aa: ASSLLGEYQETQY
v_call: TRBV7-9
j_call: TRBJ2-5

cdr3_aa: ATSRVGQGDYGYT
v_call: TRBV15
j_call: TRBJ1-2

cdr3_aa: ASSCLLGEYEQY
v_call: TRBV7-9
j_call: TRBJ2-7

cdr3_aa: ASSVGHRATSYEQY
v_call: TRBV9
j_call: TRBJ2-7

cdr3_aa: SSPLDRGGSYEQY
v_call: TRBV29-1
j_call: TRBJ2-7

cdr3_aa: ASSLVRTSGTSSYEQY
v_call: TRBV5-8
j_call: TRBJ2-7

cdr3_aa: ATSRDRGRVSNQPQH
v_call: TRBV15
j_call: TRBJ1-5

cdr3_aa: ASGSGAGELF
v_call: TRBV12-5
j_call: TRBJ2-2

cdr3_aa: ASSETGYEQY
v_call: TRBV10-2
j_call: TRBJ2-7

cdr3_aa: ASSSYVTEQY
v_call: TRBV7-2
j_call: TRBJ2-7

cdr3_aa: ASSLSDGASYEQY
v_call: TRBV7-6
j_call: TRBJ2-7